Sequencing of this T cell receptor (beta chain) was carried out in a study of blood T cell repertoires in COVID-19. In the study overall: COVID-19 samples collected from the United States, Italy and Spain covered acute and convalescent phases.

The CDR3 length is 15 residues. V was clipped by 1 base and J by 5 bases; unmatched bases: 7. Germline V lookup: CDR1 SGDLS, CDR2 YYNGEE. Generated by immunoSEQ multiplex PCR, the TCRdb table keeps only in-frame clones and is missing some. The profile covers roughly 450,000 clones, with 90% appearing a single time and under 0.7% taken by the ten largest. Those who participated ranged in age from about 18 to 89 years and resided in 24 US areas. Participants were placed into cohorts based on the clinical history they reported. Either two negative PCRs, clearance, or symptom resolution qualified Cohort 3 donors as recovered.

The chain has TRBV9 and TRBJ2-5, with 8 bases identical to TRBD2. The sample taken for sequencing was PBMCs or T cells enriched from blood (not recorded which). This sequence was found in a man between 18 and 35 years old who had recovered from COVID-19. Here the CDR3 reads CASSVSAGVQETQYF. The CDR3 nucleotides read TGTGCCAGCAGCGTATCAGCGGGGGTGCAGGAGACCCAGTACTTC.